Presented here are 20 T cell receptor beta chains from one specimen sequenced in a study of PD-L1 blockade in urothelial cancer. The protocol was immunoSEQ multiplex PCR, while the TCRdb copy is restricted to in-frame clones and leaves out a portion. The sample consists of 90,000 to 100,000 clones, nearly 90% of them appearing once. Specified time point: pretreatment peripheral blood. This specimen consisted of PBMCs, obtained around atezolizumab (anti-PD-L1) treatment. Receptor source: a man aged 55 to 70 with urothelial cancer.

This chain connects TRBV4-1 to TRBJ1-3; D gene uncertain. V lost 0 bases, J lost 1 base, and 10 bases lay in between. This CDR3 is 16 amino acids long. Germline assignment: CDR1 MGHRA and CDR2 YSYEKL. DNA for the CDR3: TGCGCCAGCAGCCAAGAAGAGGGCGCATCTGGAAACACCATATATTTT. Translated: CASSQEEGASGNTIYF.

The rearrangement links TRBV4-1 to TRBJ1-2; a possible D gene is TRBD1 (5 bases). The CDR3 spans 15 residues. Per the germline V gene, CDR1 is MGHRA and CDR2 is YSYEKL. V was pared by 0 bases and J by 5 bases, with 13 bases between. CDR3 bases: TGCGCCAGCAGCCAAGATCGTAACAGGCGATATGGCTACACCTTC. Translating gives CASSQDRNRRYGYTF.

The V and J genes are TRBV6-5 and TRBJ1-5, with D hard to call. The CDR3 loop spans 14 amino acids. Germline CDR1 reads MNHEY; CDR2 reads SVGAGI. Trimming took off 5 bases at V and 3 bases at J, with 11 bases between the two ends. CDR3 DNA: TGTGCCAGCAGTAGGACGGGGTTCAATCAGCCCCAGCATTTT. It yields the protein CASSRTGFNQPQHF.

The V call is TRBV7-3, the J call TRBJ2-5; TRBD2 is a possible D gene (5 bases). V shed 5 bases and J shed 5 bases, with 12 bases lying between them. This CDR3 contains 13 residues. Germline-derived CDR1 and CDR2 are SGHTA and FQGTGA. The CDR3 sequence is CASSPDPGETQYF. As DNA, the CDR3 is TGTGCCAGCAGCCCGGACCCGGGGGAGACCCAGTACTTC.

The chain recombines TRBV6-6 with TRBJ2-4, with 8 bases that match TRBD2. Germline CDR1 MNHNY, CDR2 SVGAGI (reference sequence). This CDR3 comprises 16 residues. V was pared by 6 bases and J by 3 bases, with 10 bases of the junction left unmatched. As DNA, the CDR3 is TGTGCCAGCAGCCAACCACTAGCGGAAAGCAAAAACATTCAGTACTTC. Amino acid sequence: CASSQPLAESKNIQYF.

The rearrangement links TRBV6-1 to TRBJ1-4, with a possible D match to TRBD1 (5 bases). V lost 1 base and J 7 bases, leaving 13 bases between the germline ends. CDR1 is MNHNS and CDR2 is SASEGT in the germline V gene. This CDR3 is built from 15 residues. The CDR3 sequence is CASSEGTGGLEKLFF. The CDR3 DNA sequence: TGTGCCAGCAGTGAAGGGACGGGGGGACTTGAAAAACTGTTTTTT.

The rearrangement uses TRBV30 and TRBJ1-3; D is ambiguous. The germline CDR1 and CDR2 sequences are GTSNPN and SVGIG (reference sequence). Trimming cost V 0 bases and J 0 bases, with 3 bases left between them. CDR3 size: 13 residues. The CDR3 sequence is CAWSVNSGNTIYF. CDR3 DNA sequence: TGTGCCTGGAGTGTCAACTCTGGAAACACCATATATTTT.

This clone was seen a single time. This rearrangement joins TRBV6-5 to TRBJ2-7, with a weak D call TRBD1 (6 bases). Trimming left V 7 bases short and J 3 bases short, with 13 bases between. Germline assignment: CDR1 MNHEY and CDR2 SVGAGI. The CDR3 is made up of 13 amino acids. The CDR3 DNA follows: TGTGCCAGCACCGACCTGACAGGCTACGAGCAGTACTTC. Amino acids: CASTDLTGYEQYF.

The rearrangement links TRBV7-3 to TRBJ2-1; 7 bases align to TRBD1. Germline loops: CDR1 SGHTA, CDR2 FQGTGA. The CDR3 covers 13 residues. The V gene end was trimmed by 5 bases and the J gene end by 4 bases; junction bases not matched to a gene: 2. The CDR3 DNA is TGTGCCAGCAGCCAGGGACAGTACAATGAGCAGTTCTTC. This gives the protein CASSQGQYNEQFF.

The rearrangement uses TRBV7-2 and TRBJ2-7; 14 nucleotides agree with TRBD2. CDR1 and CDR2 (germline): SGHTA, FQGNSA. Unmatched junction bases numbered 6, after V lost 5 bases and J lost 6 bases. This CDR3 spans 15 amino acids. CDR3 protein: CASSPRLAGGGEQYF. DNA of the CDR3: TGTGCCAGCAGCCCCAGACTAGCGGGGGGGGGCGAGCAGTACTTC.

DNA of the CDR3: TGTGCCAGCTCACTGGGACAGGGGAGCTCCTACAATGAGCAGTTCTTC. Translation gives CASSLGQGSSYNEQFF. The chain couples TRBV18 to TRBJ2-1; 10 nucleotides line up with TRBD1. The CDR3 runs to 16 residues. Per germline, CDR1 KGHSH and CDR2 LQKENI. V was clipped by 4 bases and J by 0 bases; unmatched bases: 3.

V usage is TRBV7-2 and J usage is TRBJ2-1, with D tentatively TRBD2 (7 bases). Germline values: CDR1 SGHTA, CDR2 FQGNSA. V was cut by 6 bases and J by 1 base, with 13 bases left in between. CDR3 size: 15 residues. CDR3 DNA: TGTGCCAGCAGTAAAGGGGGGGTTTCCTACAATGAGCAGTTCTTC. Translated: CASSKGGVSYNEQFF.

This chain joins TRBV19 and TRBJ2-3; 14 positions agree with TRBD2. With 3 bases clipped from V and 1 base from J, the junction kept 12 bases outside the gene matches. From germline, CDR1 is LNHDA and CDR2 SQIVND (reference sequence). This CDR3 spans 20 amino acids. The CDR3 reads CASSMDPIPGLAGGTDTQYF. The CDR3 nucleotides read TGTGCCAGTAGTATGGACCCCATCCCGGGACTAGCGGGGGGCACAGATACGCAGTATTTT.

This sequence joins TRBV4-2 and TRBJ2-7; maybe TRBD2 (6 bases). V was shortened by 4 bases and J by 2 bases, with 12 bases between the two germline ends. The CDR3 consists of 14 residues. Germline V gene data show CDR1 as LGHNA and CDR2 as YNFKEQ. The CDR3 bases are TGTGCCAGCAGCCCTCGCGGGGTAACCTACGAGCAGTACTTC. Its protein product is CASSPRGVTYEQYF.

V gene TRBV19 combines with J gene TRBJ1-5; 9 bases line up with TRBD1. The CDR3 runs 15 residues. Unmatched junction bases numbered 8, after V lost 5 bases and J lost 6 bases. From germline, CDR1 is LNHDA and CDR2 SQIVND (reference sequence). CDR3 bases: TGTGCCAGTAGTCCCTTAACAGGGGGCAGTCAGCCCCAGCATTTT. It is translated as CASSPLTGGSQPQHF.

The rearrangement uses TRBV5-1 and TRBJ2-3; 8 bases line up with TRBD2. The CDR3 has 12 amino acids. Germline V gene data show CDR1 as SGHRS and CDR2 as YFSETQ. J gave up 3 bases and V 7 bases, and 1 base lay outside the gene matches. The CDR3 reads CASQRETDTQYF. The CDR3 coding sequence is TGCGCCAGCCAGCGGGAGACAGATACGCAGTATTTT.

The J gene is TRBJ2-7, the V gene TRBV6-5; 8 positions agree with TRBD2. V shed 0 bases and J 4 bases; nucleotides not matched to a gene: 5. The CDR3 sequence is 15 residues long. CDR1 MNHEY and CDR2 SVGAGI come from the germline V gene. The CDR3 region is CASSYSPSGGYEQYF. In DNA, the CDR3 is TGTGCCAGCAGTTACTCTCCCAGCGGGGGTTACGAGCAGTACTTC.

The sample holds a few counts of this clone. The V call is TRBV7-2, the J call TRBJ1-1; a weak D match, TRBD1 (6 bases). Looked up from germline, CDR1 is SGHTA and CDR2 is FQGNSA. CDR3 length: 14 residues. V dropped 5 bases and J dropped 6 bases, with 16 bases sitting between them. CDR3 protein: CASSPEGGTAEAFF. CDR3 bases: TGTGCCAGCAGCCCGGAGGGGGGGACCGCTGAAGCTTTCTTT.

The rearrangement joins TRBV27 to TRBJ2-3; 7 bases match TRBD1. This CDR3 spans 14 amino acids. The junction had 8 bases not matched to a gene; V was cut back by 9 bases and J by 2 bases. CDR1 is MNHEY and CDR2 is SMNVEV in the germline V gene (reference sequence). CDR3 sequence reads: CASIPGGITDTQYF. In DNA form, the CDR3 reads TGTGCCAGTATCCCAGGGGGAATCACAGATACGCAGTATTTT.

The J gene is TRBJ1-4, the V gene TRBV9; 7 positions match TRBD1. Germline assignment: CDR1 SGDLS and CDR2 YYNGEE. V was clipped by 4 bases and J by 6 bases; unmatched bases: 12. The CDR3 length is 16 residues. CDR3 sequence: CASSPRGAGLDEKLFF. DNA of the CDR3: TGTGCCAGCAGCCCCAGGGGGGCAGGGCTAGATGAAAAACTGTTTTTT.